The rows below give T cell receptor beta chains drawn from one sample of a study of early T cells in non-severe SARS-CoV-2 infection. TCRdb reprocessed the 5' RACE reads with MiXCR, giving one entry per CDR3 protein. The repertoire has roughly 80,000 distinct CDR3 sequences, over 11% of them found once; the top ten carry about 3%. The sequenced sample consisted of whole blood. Source of these receptors: an adult who was a healthcare worker with PCR-confirmed SARS-CoV-2 infection or an uninfected control (not recorded which). Each CDR3 is given with its conserved first and last residue. The order of the fields is V gene, D gene, clone size, J gene, CDR3 DNA, CDR3 protein. A D gene is named only where the DNA matches it firmly. Rows give clone size only sometimes, using once, few, many, or a class for an expanded clone.

V gene: TRBV7-9
D gene: TRBD1
clone size: few
J gene: TRBJ1-6
CDR3 DNA: TGTGCCAGCAGCTCCGGGACAGGTTATTCACCCCTCCACTTT
CDR3 protein: CASSSGTGYSPLHF

V gene: TRBV9
D gene: .
clone size: .
J gene: TRBJ2-7
CDR3 DNA: TGTGCCAGCAGCGAGGGGCCAGGGACCTACGAGCAGTACTTC
CDR3 protein: CASSEGPGTYEQYF

V gene: TRBV10-3
D gene: TRBD2
clone size: few
J gene: TRBJ2-1
CDR3 DNA: TGTGCCATCAGTCGGACTAGCGGGAGCTCCTACAATGAGCAGTTCTTC
CDR3 protein: CAISRTSGSSYNEQFF

V gene: TRBV10-3
D gene: .
clone size: few
J gene: TRBJ2-5
CDR3 DNA: TGTGCCATCAGTGAGCCTCAGGGATTCTGGCAAGAGACCCAGTACTTC
CDR3 protein: CAISEPQGFWQETQYF

V gene: TRBV5-3
D gene: .
clone size: few
J gene: TRBJ2-2
CDR3 DNA: TGTGCCAGAAGCTCATTAACCGGGGAGCTGGTTTTT
CDR3 protein: CARSSLTGELVF

V gene: TRBV13
D gene: TRBD1
clone size: few
J gene: TRBJ2-7
CDR3 DNA: TGTGCCAGCAGCCGAAAAGGGGGCGTGGGCGAGCAGTACTTC
CDR3 protein: CASSRKGGVGEQYF

V gene: TRBV5-1
D gene: TRBD2
clone size: many
J gene: TRBJ2-7
CDR3 DNA: TGCGCCAGCAGCATTAGCGGGAGCAGCGAGCAGTACTTC
CDR3 protein: CASSISGSSEQYF

V gene: TRBV7-9
D gene: TRBD2
clone size: .
J gene: TRBJ2-3
CDR3 DNA: TGTGCCAGCAGCCCCCCCGGTTTAGCGGGGGTCTCAGATACGCAGTATTTT
CDR3 protein: CASSPPGLAGVSDTQYF

V gene: TRBV12-3/TRBV12-4
D gene: TRBD2
clone size: few
J gene: TRBJ2-3
CDR3 DNA: TGTGCCAGCAGTTCTGGGACTAGCGGGGGGAGCACAGATACGCAGTATTTT
CDR3 protein: CASSSGTSGGSTDTQYF

V gene: TRBV12-3/TRBV12-4
D gene: TRBD1
clone size: few
J gene: TRBJ1-6
CDR3 DNA: TGTGCCAGCAGTCCACAGGGGTCCTATAATTCACCCCTCCACTTT
CDR3 protein: CASSPQGSYNSPLHF

V gene: TRBV29-1
D gene: .
clone size: few
J gene: TRBJ1-2
CDR3 DNA: TGCAGCGACTCGAACAAGGTGGACTATGGCTACACCTTC
CDR3 protein: CSDSNKVDYGYTF

V gene: TRBV29-1
D gene: .
clone size: .
J gene: TRBJ2-7
CDR3 DNA: TGCAGCGTTGCGGGTGCTTTCTACGAGCAGTACTTC
CDR3 protein: CSVAGAFYEQYF

V gene: TRBV7-9
D gene: .
clone size: many
J gene: TRBJ1-1
CDR3 DNA: TGTGCCAGCAGCTTAGGCGATAGAAACACTGAAGCTTTCTTT
CDR3 protein: CASSLGDRNTEAFF

V gene: TRBV2
D gene: .
clone size: few
J gene: TRBJ1-2
CDR3 DNA: TGTGCCAGCAAGAACACGGTCTACTTCTATGGCTACACCTTC
CDR3 protein: CASKNTVYFYGYTF

V gene: TRBV29-1
D gene: TRBD2
clone size: .
J gene: TRBJ2-2
CDR3 DNA: TGCCGAAAAAGGGCTAGCGGGGACCCGAACACCGGGGAGCTGTTTTTT
CDR3 protein: CRKRASGDPNTGELFF

V gene: TRBV19
D gene: .
clone size: many
J gene: TRBJ1-2
CDR3 DNA: TGTGCCAGTAGTCTCAATACCGGGACCTATGGCTACACCTTC
CDR3 protein: CASSLNTGTYGYTF

V gene: TRBV30
D gene: .
clone size: .
J gene: TRBJ2-1
CDR3 DNA: TGTGCCTGGAATAGGGGCCGATACAATGAGCAGTTCTTC
CDR3 protein: CAWNRGRYNEQFF

V gene: TRBV5-6
D gene: TRBD1
clone size: few
J gene: TRBJ1-2
CDR3 DNA: TGTGCCAGCAGCTTGTGGACAGGGAACTATGGCTACACCTTC
CDR3 protein: CASSLWTGNYGYTF

V gene: TRBV6-6
D gene: .
clone size: .
J gene: TRBJ2-3
CDR3 DNA: TGTGCCAGCAGTAAAAACAGGGATCGAGATACGCAGTATTTT
CDR3 protein: CASSKNRDRDTQYF

V gene: TRBV18
D gene: .
clone size: .
J gene: TRBJ1-4
CDR3 DNA: TGTGCCAGCTCACCTCTGAGCGGAATCGGAGAAAAACTGTTTTTT
CDR3 protein: CASSPLSGIGEKLFF

V gene: TRBV7-6
D gene: TRBD2
clone size: .
J gene: TRBJ2-5
CDR3 DNA: TGTGCCAGCAGCTTAGGACCGGGACTAGCGGTGGAGACCCAGTACTTC
CDR3 protein: CASSLGPGLAVETQYF

V gene: TRBV29-1
D gene: .
clone size: few
J gene: TRBJ2-7
CDR3 DNA: TGCAGCGTGGAAGGGGAGCAGTACTTC
CDR3 protein: CSVEGEQYF

V gene: TRBV20-1
D gene: .
clone size: .
J gene: TRBJ2-7
CDR3 DNA: TGCAGTGCTAGAGTAGGTCTGGGCGAATACTTC
CDR3 protein: CSARVGLGEYF

V gene: TRBV20-1
D gene: TRBD1
clone size: .
J gene: TRBJ2-7
CDR3 DNA: TGCAGTGCTGAGCCCGCAGGGGGCTCTTCCTACGAGCAGTACTTC
CDR3 protein: CSAEPAGGSSYEQYF

V gene: TRBV7-9
D gene: .
clone size: .
J gene: TRBJ2-7
CDR3 DNA: TGTGCCAGCAGCACCGGGACACCCTACGAGCAGTACTTC
CDR3 protein: CASSTGTPYEQYF

V gene: TRBV6-6
D gene: .
clone size: many
J gene: TRBJ2-7
CDR3 DNA: TGTGCCAGCAGTCCTCACGCTACCTGGGGTGCCTACGAGCAGTACTTC
CDR3 protein: CASSPHATWGAYEQYF

V gene: TRBV6-6
D gene: .
clone size: few
J gene: TRBJ2-5
CDR3 DNA: TGTGCCAGCAGTTACGAACGGAGGAGGGGGACCCAGTACTTC
CDR3 protein: CASSYERRRGTQYF

V gene: TRBV20-1
D gene: TRBD2
clone size: many
J gene: TRBJ2-1
CDR3 DNA: TGCAGTGCTAGGGGGTCTAGCGGCTACAATGAGCAGTTCTTC
CDR3 protein: CSARGSSGYNEQFF

V gene: TRBV5-1
D gene: TRBD1
clone size: many
J gene: TRBJ2-7
CDR3 DNA: TGCGCCAGCAGCTCCGGACAGGGGGCCTACGAGCAGTACTTC
CDR3 protein: CASSSGQGAYEQYF

V gene: TRBV11-2
D gene: TRBD2
clone size: .
J gene: TRBJ2-1
CDR3 DNA: TGTGCCAGCAGCTTCGGCGCGGGGGGGAATAATGAGCAGTTCTTC
CDR3 protein: CASSFGAGGNNEQFF

V gene: TRBV27
D gene: .
clone size: many
J gene: TRBJ2-1
CDR3 DNA: TGTGCCAGCAGTTTACTCCCGGGCAATGAGCAGTTCTTC
CDR3 protein: CASSLLPGNEQFF

V gene: TRBV14
D gene: .
clone size: few
J gene: TRBJ2-3
CDR3 DNA: TGTGCCAGCAGCCAAGGGGACACAAGCACAGATACGCAGTATTTT
CDR3 protein: CASSQGDTSTDTQYF

V gene: TRBV4-1
D gene: .
clone size: many
J gene: TRBJ1-2
CDR3 DNA: TGCGCCAGCAGCCAAGCCCCCGGAGGAACCGACTATGGCTACACCTTC
CDR3 protein: CASSQAPGGTDYGYTF

V gene: TRBV3-1
D gene: .
clone size: many
J gene: TRBJ2-1
CDR3 DNA: TGTGCCAGCAGCCAAGAACGTCGGCTGGGACAGTTCTTC
CDR3 protein: CASSQERRLGQFF

V gene: TRBV20-1
D gene: TRBD2
clone size: few
J gene: TRBJ2-1
CDR3 DNA: TGCAGTGCTAGCCCCAGGGTAGCGGGACAAAACTCCTACAATGAGCAGTTCTTC
CDR3 protein: CSASPRVAGQNSYNEQFF

V gene: TRBV20-1
D gene: TRBD2
clone size: many
J gene: TRBJ2-4
CDR3 DNA: TGCAGTGCTACAAGCGCCGCTAGCGGGGGGCCCGACCAGTACTTC
CDR3 protein: CSATSAASGGPDQYF

V gene: TRBV24-1
D gene: .
clone size: few
J gene: TRBJ2-1
CDR3 DNA: TGTGCCACCAGTGATTCGCAGGTTCGGAGTGAGCAGTTCTTC
CDR3 protein: CATSDSQVRSEQFF

V gene: TRBV19
D gene: TRBD2
clone size: few
J gene: TRBJ2-1
CDR3 DNA: TGTGCCAGTAGTATTGGTAGCGGGAGGACCTACAATGAGCAGTTCTTC
CDR3 protein: CASSIGSGRTYNEQFF

V gene: TRBV10-1
D gene: .
clone size: many
J gene: TRBJ2-7
CDR3 DNA: TGCGCCAGCAGTGCAGGGTCGGGCGAGCAGTACTTC
CDR3 protein: CASSAGSGEQYF

V gene: TRBV3-1
D gene: .
clone size: few
J gene: TRBJ1-6
CDR3 DNA: TGTGCCAGCAGCCAACAGATCGGCTCACCCCTCCACTTT
CDR3 protein: CASSQQIGSPLHF

V gene: TRBV20-1
D gene: .
clone size: few
J gene: TRBJ2-7
CDR3 DNA: TGCAGTGCTAGAGGAAGCAGCTACGAGCAGTACTTC
CDR3 protein: CSARGSSYEQYF

V gene: TRBV21-1
D gene: .
clone size: .
J gene: TRBJ2-1
CDR3 DNA: TGTGCCAGCAGCACCGGACAGGGCGGGACTGAGCAGTTCTTC
CDR3 protein: CASSTGQGGTEQFF

V gene: TRBV27
D gene: .
clone size: many
J gene: TRBJ1-6
CDR3 DNA: TGTGCCAGCAGTAATGTGGGGGGATCACCCCTCCACTTT
CDR3 protein: CASSNVGGSPLHF

V gene: TRBV6-6
D gene: .
clone size: .
J gene: TRBJ1-5
CDR3 DNA: TGTGCCAGCAGCTACCTTTTTACCGATCAGCCCCAGCATTTT
CDR3 protein: CASSYLFTDQPQHF

V gene: TRBV7-9
D gene: TRBD2
clone size: few
J gene: TRBJ2-3
CDR3 DNA: TGTGCCAGCAGCTTACAAGCAGCGGGGGGGCGAGATACGCAGTATTTT
CDR3 protein: CASSLQAAGGRDTQYF